This T cell receptor (beta chain) was profiled in a study of blood T cell repertoires in COVID-19 (dated by TCRdb to between 2020 and 2021). The study in broad terms: Collaborator samples came from the United States, Italy and Spain and covered acute and convalescent phases of COVID-19. The material from the prospective study consisted of cDNA or gDNA derived from T cells, B-cell-depleted T cells, or PBMCs. Sample metadata almost always included a de-identified subject ID, COVID-19 status, age in years and sex. Samples were obtained from the ongoing ImmuneRACE study (first 160 participants) and from about 1,300 subjects provided by 6 global collaborators. The repertoires were released in a freely available public database meant as a resource for research on the immune response to SARS-CoV-2. Deeply sampled blood TCRbeta repertoires from subjects exposed to, actively infected with, or recovered from COVID-19 were included in the dataset. Where HLA class I and class II types were available, the types were taken from metadata supplied by the sample provider, not from assay-based typing. What the research found in general, with its limitations: The quantity of clinical and demographic metadata differed by source and by participant and was supplied without curation.

The immunoSEQ Assay, a bias-controlled multiplex PCR, was used to amplify TCRbeta CDR3 regions from genomic DNA. Per the authors' processing: Nucleated cell counts per sample were estimated from amplification of reference gene primers within the assay. Sequence reads were collapsed and filtered to measure the absolute abundance of every unique TCRbeta CDR3 rearrangement. For each sample, productive Simpson clonality was calculated as the square root of Simpson's diversity index across productive rearrangements. TCRdb mirrors the immuneACCESS table, restricted to in-frame sequences. Some clones are absent from its copies; in checked studies, under half trace to an unresolved V gene, and the reason for the others is unknown. Clone size and V and J calls were adopted from that table, with D and trimming inferred from the DNA. For this sample there are 300,000 to 350,000 clones; about 85% appear just once. Approximately 2.4% of the sample goes to the ten largest clones.

Whole blood was collected in K2EDTA tubes by collaborating institutions according to the institutions' own protocols. For TCRbeta analysis, collaborators shipped samples in one of three forms: frozen whole blood, isolated PBMCs, or DNA extracted from either of those sample types. Note on this clone: The specificity of this receptor is unknown. No clone much larger than this one lies a single base away; base qualities are absent.

Including the terminal cysteine and phenylalanine, the CDR3 comprises 16 residues. Left in the record is the CDR3 DNA by itself, 48 bases read in frame from the first base. Per the germline V gene, MDHEN is the CDR1 and SYDVKM is the CDR2. V is reduced by 1 base and J by 0 bases, leaving a spacing of 12 bases between them. The chain is encoded by TRBV28 joined to TRBJ2-5; the D gene is perhaps TRBD2, on 6 matching bases. The source of this sequence is a man between 18 and 29 years old with active or convalescent COVID-19. Sequenced: peripheral blood. The CDR3 reads as follows: CASSLSGEEYQETQYF. The DNA sequence follows: TGTGCCAGCAGTTTATCGGGGGAAGAGTACCAAGAGACCCAGTACTTC.